These 9 T cell receptor beta chains share one sample of origin, sequenced in a study of blood T cell repertoires in COVID-19. Some clones are missing from TCRdb's copy, which holds only in-frame ones; the method was immunoSEQ multiplex PCR. The sample contains a few hundred thousand clones, more than 85% of which appear only once. Specimen: peripheral blood. These receptors all stem from a young adult with COVID-19, enrolled during active disease.

This rearrangement joins TRBV7-2 to TRBJ2-1, with 11 positions matching TRBD1. V lost 5 bases and J lost 9; bases outside the gene matches: 6. The CDR3 has 14 residues. Germline lookup yields CDR1 SGHTA and CDR2 FQGNSA. The CDR3 region is CASSHGQGAGEQFF. The CDR3 coding sequence is TGTGCCAGCAGCCACGGACAGGGGGCGGGTGAGCAGTTCTTC.

The chain links TRBV11-2 to TRBJ2-5; the match to TRBD2 covers 8 bases. The CDR3 has 15 amino acids. CDR1 and CDR2 (germline): SGHAT, FQNNGV. The V gene end was trimmed by 4 bases and the J gene end by 4 bases; junction bases not matched to a gene: 8. CDR3 in DNA: TGTGCCAGCAGCTCTTACGCGGGAGGAACAGAGACCCAGTACTTC. Residues: CASSSYAGGTETQYF.

This rearrangement joins TRBV29-1 to TRBJ2-1; 9 positions match TRBD2. This CDR3 has 13 residues. V lost 3 bases and J lost 5; bases outside the gene matches: 2. Germline V gives CDR1 SQVTM, CDR2 ANQGSEA. For the CDR3, the DNA is TGCAGCGTTGAGTCTAGCGGGAACAATGAGCAGTTCTTC. Protein product: CSVESSGNNEQFF.

V usage is TRBV10-3 and J usage is TRBJ1-5; the match to TRBD1 covers 7 bases. V was clipped by 5 bases and J by 3 bases; unmatched bases: 4. The CDR3 sequence is 14 residues long. The V gene's germline CDR1 is ENHRY and CDR2 SYGVKD. CDR3 loop: CAISPGTVNQPQHF. The DNA of the CDR3 is TGTGCCATCAGTCCCGGGACAGTCAATCAGCCCCAGCATTTT.

The V and J genes are TRBV5-1 and TRBJ2-3, with D possibly matching TRBD2 (6 bases). This CDR3 contains 17 residues. Germline V gene lookup returns CDR1 SGHRS and CDR2 YFSETQ. Trimming left V 4 bases short and J 7 bases short, with 25 bases between. CDR3 bases: TGCGCCAGCAGCACCGGGAGAGAGGCCCAGAAGGGGCATACGCAGTATTTT. Translation gives CASSTGREAQKGHTQYF.

The chain has TRBV7-9 and TRBJ2-1; possibly TRBD1 for D (5 bases). The ends were cut back, 7 bases at V and 0 bases at J, with 10 bases in the middle. The CDR3 spans 14 residues. CDR1 and CDR2 (germline): SEHNR, FQNEAQ (reference sequence). This CDR3 is CASMRDSSYNEQFF. In DNA, the CDR3 is TGTGCCAGCATGAGAGACAGCTCCTACAATGAGCAGTTCTTC.

A note on this clone: The junction shows a germline mismatch at one end, possibly a read error. J is TRBJ1-1 and V is TRBV13; a possible D gene is TRBD1 (6 bases). Germline lookup yields CDR1 PRHDT and CDR2 FYEKMQ (reference sequence). The CDR3 loop spans 14 amino acids. CDR3 sequence (DNA): TGTGCCAGCAGCCTAGGGGGGGGAATGTTTGAAGCTTTCTTT. This gives the protein CASSLGGGMFEAFF.

This clone appeared once. The V call is TRBV5-1, the J call TRBJ2-1; 10 bases match TRBD2. Trimming cost V 4 bases and J 0 bases; bases outside gene matches: 4. Germline-derived CDR1 and CDR2 are SGHRS and YFSETQ. The CDR3 is made up of 16 amino acids. Written as DNA, the CDR3 is TGCGCCAGCAGCCTAGCGGGAGCCAGCTCCTACAATGAGCAGTTCTTC. It codes for CASSLAGASSYNEQFF. The variable domain in full, with the rest retrieved from reference TRBV5-1 and TRBJ2-1, is KAGVTQTPRYLIKTRGQQVTLSCSPISGHRSVSWYQQTPGQGLQFLFEYFSETQRNKGNFPGRFSGRQFSNSRSEMNVSTLELGDSALYLCASSLAGASSYNEQFFGPGTRLTVL.

In its sample, this clone was seen once. V usage is TRBV27 and J usage is TRBJ2-5; tentatively, D is TRBD1 (5 bases). V lost 4 bases and J 5 bases, leaving 11 bases between the germline ends. Germline-derived CDR1 and CDR2 are MNHEY and SMNVEV (reference sequence). The CDR3 spans 13 residues. The CDR3 reads CASSWGGGETQYF. For the CDR3, the DNA is TGTGCCAGCAGTTGGGGCGGTGGGGAGACCCAGTACTTC.